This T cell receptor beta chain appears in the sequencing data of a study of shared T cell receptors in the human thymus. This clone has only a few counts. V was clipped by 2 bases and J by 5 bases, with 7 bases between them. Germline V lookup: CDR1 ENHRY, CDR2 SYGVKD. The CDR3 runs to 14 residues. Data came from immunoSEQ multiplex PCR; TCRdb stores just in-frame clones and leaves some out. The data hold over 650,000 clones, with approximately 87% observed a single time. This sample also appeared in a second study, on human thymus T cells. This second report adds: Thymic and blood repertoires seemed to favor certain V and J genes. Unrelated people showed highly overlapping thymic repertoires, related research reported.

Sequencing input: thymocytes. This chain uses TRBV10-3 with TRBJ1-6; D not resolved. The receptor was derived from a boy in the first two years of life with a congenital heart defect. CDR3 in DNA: TGTGCCATCAGTGAGGGTCGGGATAATTCACCCCTCCACTTT. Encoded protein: CAISEGRDNSPLHF.